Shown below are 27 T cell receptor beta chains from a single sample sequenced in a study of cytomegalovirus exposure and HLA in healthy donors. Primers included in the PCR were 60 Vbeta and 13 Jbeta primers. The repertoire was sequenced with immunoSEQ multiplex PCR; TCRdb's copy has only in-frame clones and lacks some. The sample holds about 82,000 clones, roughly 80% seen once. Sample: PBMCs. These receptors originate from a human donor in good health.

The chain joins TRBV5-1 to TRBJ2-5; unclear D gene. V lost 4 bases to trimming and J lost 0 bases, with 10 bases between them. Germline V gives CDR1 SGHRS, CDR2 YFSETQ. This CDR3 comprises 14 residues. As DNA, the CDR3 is TGCGCCAGCAGCCCCCTATCGTACCAAGAGACCCAGTACTTC. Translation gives CASSPLSYQETQYF.

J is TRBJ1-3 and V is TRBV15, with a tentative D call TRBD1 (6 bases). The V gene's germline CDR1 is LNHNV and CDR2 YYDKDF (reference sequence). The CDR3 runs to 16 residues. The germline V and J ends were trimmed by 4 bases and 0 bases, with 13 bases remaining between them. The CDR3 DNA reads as TGTGCCACCAGCACCCGACAGGAGATCTCTGGAAACACCATATATTTT. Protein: CATSTRQEISGNTIYF.

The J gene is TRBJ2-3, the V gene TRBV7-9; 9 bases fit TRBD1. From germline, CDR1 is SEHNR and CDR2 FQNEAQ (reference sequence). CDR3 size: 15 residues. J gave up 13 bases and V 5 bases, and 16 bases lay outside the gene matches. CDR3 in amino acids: CASSAGQGYGGAEYF. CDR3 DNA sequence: TGTGCCAGCAGCGCGGGACAGGGTTATGGGGGGGCGGAGTATTTT. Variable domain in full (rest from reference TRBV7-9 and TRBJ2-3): DTGVSQNPRHKITKRGQNVTFRCDPISEHNRLYWYRQTLGQGPEFLTYFQNEAQLEKSRLLSDRFSAERPKGSFSTLEIQRTEQGDSAMYLCASSAGQGYGGAEYFGPGTRLTVL.

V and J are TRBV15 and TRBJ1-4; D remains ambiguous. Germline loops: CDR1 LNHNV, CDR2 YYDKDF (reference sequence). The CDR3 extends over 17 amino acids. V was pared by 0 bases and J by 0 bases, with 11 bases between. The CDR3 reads CATSRDLRFATNEKLFF. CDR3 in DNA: TGTGCCACCAGCAGAGATCTCCGGTTCGCAACTAATGAAAAACTGTTTTTT.

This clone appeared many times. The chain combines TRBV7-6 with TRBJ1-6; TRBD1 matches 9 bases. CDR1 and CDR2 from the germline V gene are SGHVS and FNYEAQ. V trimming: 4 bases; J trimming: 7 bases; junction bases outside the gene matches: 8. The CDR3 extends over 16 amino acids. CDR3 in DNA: TGTGCCAGCAGCTCAGAACCGGGACAGGGAAATTCACCCCTCCACTTT. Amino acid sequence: CASSSEPGQGNSPLHF.

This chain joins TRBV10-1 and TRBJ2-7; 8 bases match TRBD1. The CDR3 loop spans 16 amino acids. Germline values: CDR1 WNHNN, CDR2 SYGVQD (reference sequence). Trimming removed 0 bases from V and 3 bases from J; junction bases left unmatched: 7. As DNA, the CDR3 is TGCGCCAGCAGTGAGTCAGGGGGGACAGGAGACTACGAGCAGTACTTC. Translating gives CASSESGGTGDYEQYF.

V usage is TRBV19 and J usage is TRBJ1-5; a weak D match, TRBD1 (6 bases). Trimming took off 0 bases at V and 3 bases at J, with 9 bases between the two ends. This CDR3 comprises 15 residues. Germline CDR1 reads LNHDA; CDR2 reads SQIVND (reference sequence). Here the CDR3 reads CASSIDRTANQPQHF. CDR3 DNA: TGTGCCAGTAGTATAGACCGGACAGCCAATCAGCCCCAGCATTTT. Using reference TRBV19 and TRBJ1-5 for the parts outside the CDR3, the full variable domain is DGGITQSPKYLFRKEGQNVTLSCEQNLNHDAMYWYRQDPGQGLRLIYYSQIVNDFQKGDIAEGYSVSREKKESFPLTVTSAQKNPTAFYLCASSIDRTANQPQHFGDGTRLSIL.

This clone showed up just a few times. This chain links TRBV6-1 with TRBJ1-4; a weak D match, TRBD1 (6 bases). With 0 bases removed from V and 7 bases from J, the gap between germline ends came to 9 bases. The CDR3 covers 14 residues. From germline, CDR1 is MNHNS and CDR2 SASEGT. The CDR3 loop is CASSEAGGFEKLFF. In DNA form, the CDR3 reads TGTGCCAGCAGTGAAGCAGGGGGTTTTGAAAAACTGTTTTTT.

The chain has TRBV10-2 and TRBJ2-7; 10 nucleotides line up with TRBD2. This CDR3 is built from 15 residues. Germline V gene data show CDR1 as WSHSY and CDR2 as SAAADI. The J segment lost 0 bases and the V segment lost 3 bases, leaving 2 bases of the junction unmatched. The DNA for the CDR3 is TGCGCCAGCAGTGATCGACTAGCGGGCTCCTACGAGCAGTACTTC. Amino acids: CASSDRLAGSYEQYF.

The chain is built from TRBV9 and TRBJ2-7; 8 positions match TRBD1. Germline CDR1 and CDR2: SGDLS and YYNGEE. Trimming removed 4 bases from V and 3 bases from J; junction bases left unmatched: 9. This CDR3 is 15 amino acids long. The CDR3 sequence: CASSPRGTGIYEQYF. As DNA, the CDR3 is TGTGCCAGCAGCCCTCGCGGGACAGGAATCTACGAGCAGTACTTC.

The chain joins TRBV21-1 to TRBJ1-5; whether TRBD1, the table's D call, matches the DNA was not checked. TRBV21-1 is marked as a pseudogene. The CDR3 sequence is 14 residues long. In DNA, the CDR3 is TGTGCCAGCAGGGGCAAACAGGGGAATCAGCCCCAGCATTTT. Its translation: CASRGKQGNQPQHF.

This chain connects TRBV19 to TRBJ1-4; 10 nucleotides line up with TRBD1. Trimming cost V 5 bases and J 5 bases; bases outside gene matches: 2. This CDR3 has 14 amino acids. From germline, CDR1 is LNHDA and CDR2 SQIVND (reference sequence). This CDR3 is CASSRTGGNEKLFF. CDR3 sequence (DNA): TGTGCCAGTAGTCGGACAGGGGGGAATGAAAAACTGTTTTTT.

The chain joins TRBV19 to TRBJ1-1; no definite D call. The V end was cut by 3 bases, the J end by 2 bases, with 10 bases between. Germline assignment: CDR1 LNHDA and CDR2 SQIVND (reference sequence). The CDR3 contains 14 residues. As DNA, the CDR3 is TGTGCCAGTAGTATTTTTGCAGGAAACACTGAAGCTTTCTTT. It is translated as CASSIFAGNTEAFF.

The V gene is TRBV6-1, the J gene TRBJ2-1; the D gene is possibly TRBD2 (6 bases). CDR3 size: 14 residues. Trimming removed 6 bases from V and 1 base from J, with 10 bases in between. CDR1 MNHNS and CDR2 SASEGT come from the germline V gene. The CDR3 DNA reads TGTGCCAGCAGCGCGGGGTGGTCCTACAATGAGCAGTTCTTC. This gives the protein CASSAGWSYNEQFF.

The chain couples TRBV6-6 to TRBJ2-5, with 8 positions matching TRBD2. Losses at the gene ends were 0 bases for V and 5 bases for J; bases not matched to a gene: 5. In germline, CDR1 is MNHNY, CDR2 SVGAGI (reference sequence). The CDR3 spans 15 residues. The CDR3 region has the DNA TGTGCCAGCAGTTACTCGGGCGGGGGGAGGGAGACCCAGTACTTC. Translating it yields CASSYSGGGRETQYF.

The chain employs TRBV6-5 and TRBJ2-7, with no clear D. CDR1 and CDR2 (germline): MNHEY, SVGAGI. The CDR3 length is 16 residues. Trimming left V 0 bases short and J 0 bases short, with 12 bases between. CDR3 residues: CASSYSRSTSSYEQYF. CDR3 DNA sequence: TGTGCCAGCAGTTACTCGCGATCGACATCCTCCTACGAGCAGTACTTC.

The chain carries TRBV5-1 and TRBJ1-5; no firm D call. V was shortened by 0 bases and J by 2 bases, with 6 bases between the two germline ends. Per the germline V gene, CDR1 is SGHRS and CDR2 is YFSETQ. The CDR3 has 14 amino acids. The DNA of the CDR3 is TGCGCCAGCAGCTTGGCCGGGGGCAATCAGCCCCAGCATTTT. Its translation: CASSLAGGNQPQHF.

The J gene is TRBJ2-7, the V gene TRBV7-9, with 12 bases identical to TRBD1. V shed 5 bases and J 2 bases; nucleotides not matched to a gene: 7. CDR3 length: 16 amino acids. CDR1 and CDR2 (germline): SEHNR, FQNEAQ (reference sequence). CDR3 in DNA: TGTGCCAGCAGCCCCCTGGGGACAGGGGGCACCTACGAGCAGTACTTC. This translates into CASSPLGTGGTYEQYF.

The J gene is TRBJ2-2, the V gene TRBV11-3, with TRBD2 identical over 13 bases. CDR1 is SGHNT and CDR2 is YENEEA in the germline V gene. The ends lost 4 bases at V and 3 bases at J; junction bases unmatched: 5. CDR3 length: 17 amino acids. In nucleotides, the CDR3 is TGTGCCAGCAGCTCGGGACTAGCGGGGAGACACACCGGGGAGCTGTTTTTT. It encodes CASSSGLAGRHTGELFF.

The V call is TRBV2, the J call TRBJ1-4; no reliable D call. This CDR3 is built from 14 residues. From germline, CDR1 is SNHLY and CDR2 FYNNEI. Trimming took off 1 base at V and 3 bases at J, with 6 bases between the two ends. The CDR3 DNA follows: TGTGCCAGCAGTGAAGACGCGGCTAATGAAAAACTGTTTTTT. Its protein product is CASSEDAANEKLFF.

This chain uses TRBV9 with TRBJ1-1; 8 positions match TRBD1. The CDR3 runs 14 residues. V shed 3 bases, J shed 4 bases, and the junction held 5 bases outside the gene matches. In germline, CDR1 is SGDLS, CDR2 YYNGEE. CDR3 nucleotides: TGTGCCAGCAGCGCGAGGACAGGGTTCACTGAAGCTTTCTTT. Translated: CASSARTGFTEAFF. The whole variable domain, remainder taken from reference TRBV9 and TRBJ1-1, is DSGVTQTPKHLITATGQRVTLRCSPRSGDLSVYWYQQSLDQGLQFLIQYYNGEERAKGNILERFSAQQFPDLHSELNLSSLELGDSALYFCASSARTGFTEAFFGQGTRLTVV.

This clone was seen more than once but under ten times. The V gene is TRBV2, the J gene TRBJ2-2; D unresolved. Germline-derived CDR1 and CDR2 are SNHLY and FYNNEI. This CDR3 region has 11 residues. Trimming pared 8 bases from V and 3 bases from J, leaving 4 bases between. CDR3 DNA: TGTGCCAGCCAGTACACCGGGGAGCTGTTTTTT. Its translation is CASQYTGELFF.

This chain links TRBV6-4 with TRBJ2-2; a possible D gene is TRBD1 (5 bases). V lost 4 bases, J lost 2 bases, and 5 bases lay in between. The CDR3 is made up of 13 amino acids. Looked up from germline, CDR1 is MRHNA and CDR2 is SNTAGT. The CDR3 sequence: CASSGTNTGELFF. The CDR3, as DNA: TGTGCCAGCAGTGGGACAAACACCGGGGAGCTGTTTTTT.

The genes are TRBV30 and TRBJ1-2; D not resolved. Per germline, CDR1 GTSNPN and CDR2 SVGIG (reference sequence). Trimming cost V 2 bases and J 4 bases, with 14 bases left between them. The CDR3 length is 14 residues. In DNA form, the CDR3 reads TGTGCCTGGAGTTTAGCGGGTCCGAGCTATGGCTACACCTTC. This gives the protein CAWSLAGPSYGYTF.

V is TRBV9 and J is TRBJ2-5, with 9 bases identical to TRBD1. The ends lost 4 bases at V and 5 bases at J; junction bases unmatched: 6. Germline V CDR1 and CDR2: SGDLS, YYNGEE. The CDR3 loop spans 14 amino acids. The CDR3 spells CASSPRTGVETQYF. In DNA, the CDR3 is TGTGCCAGCAGCCCAAGGACAGGGGTGGAGACCCAGTACTTC. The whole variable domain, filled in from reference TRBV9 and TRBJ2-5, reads DSGVTQTPKHLITATGQRVTLRCSPRSGDLSVYWYQQSLDQGLQFLIQYYNGEERAKGNILERFSAQQFPDLHSELNLSSLELGDSALYFCASSPRTGVETQYFGPGTRLLVL.

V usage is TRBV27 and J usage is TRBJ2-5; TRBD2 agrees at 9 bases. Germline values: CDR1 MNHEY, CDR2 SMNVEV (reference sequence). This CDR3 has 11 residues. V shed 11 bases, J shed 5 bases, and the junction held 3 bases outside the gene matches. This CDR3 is CAAGGWETQYF. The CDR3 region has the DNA TGTGCCGCGGGAGGGTGGGAGACCCAGTACTTC.

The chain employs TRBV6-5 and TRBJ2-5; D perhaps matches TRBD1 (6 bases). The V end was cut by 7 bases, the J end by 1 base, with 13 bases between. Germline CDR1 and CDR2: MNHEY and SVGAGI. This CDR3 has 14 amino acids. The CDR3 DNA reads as TGTGCCAGCACTCACACAGGGTCCCAAGAGACCCAGTACTTC. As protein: CASTHTGSQETQYF.